The 13 T cell receptor beta chains given below trace back to one sample, sequenced in a study of T cell repertoires in cytomegalovirus infection. TCRdb called the reads again in MiXCR, with one record for every CDR3 protein. The sample has more than 150,000 distinct CDR3 sequences; 28% are singletons. The sequencing input was PBMCs. Every receptor here comes from a human donor in good health (CMV status not recorded). Some clones in this sample may be carry-over from other donors' samples.

This chain uses TRBV30 with TRBJ2-6, with 8 bases matching TRBD1. J lost 4 bases, V lost 7 bases, and 6 bases had no gene match. The CDR3 extends over 14 amino acids. Germline lookup yields CDR1 GTSNPN and CDR2 SVGIG (reference sequence). The CDR3 nucleotides are TGTGCCTCCACCAGGGGGCCGGGGGCCAACGTCCTGACTTTC. Its protein is CASTRGPGANVLTF. Drawing the rest from reference TRBV30 and TRBJ2-6, the complete variable domain is SQTIHQWPATLVQPVGSPLSLECTVEGTSNPNLYWYRQAAGRGLQLLFYSVGIGQISSEVPQNLSASRPQDRQFILSSKKLLLSDSGFYLCASTRGPGANVLTFGAGSRLTVL.

Only a few counts were recorded for this clonotype. The chain couples TRBV7-6 to TRBJ1-6; D unclear. The CDR3 runs to 15 residues. V was shortened by 2 bases and J by 6 bases, with 11 bases between the two germline ends. Germline CDR1 SGHVS, CDR2 FNYEAQ. The CDR3 protein is CASSLTEGFNSPLHF. The CDR3, as DNA: TGTGCCAGCAGCTTAACTGAAGGGTTTAATTCACCCCTCCACTTT.

At least ten counts were recorded for this clonotype. The chain couples TRBV7-8 to TRBJ2-7; weak D call: TRBD2 (7 bases). Germline V gene data show CDR1 as SGHVS and CDR2 as FQNEAQ. V lost 4 bases, J lost 2 bases, and 18 bases lay in between. CDR3 length: 16 residues. CDR3 region: CASSSLRGGKTYEQYF. CDR3 DNA sequence: TGTGCCAGCAGCTCCCTGAGGGGGGGCAAAACCTACGAGCAGTACTTC.

This clonotype was detected only a few times. Here the CDR3 DNA reads TGTGCCAGCAGCCAATTGGCCTCTGGGGCCAACGTCCTGACTTTC. Its protein is CASSQLASGANVLTF. The chain couples TRBV14 to TRBJ2-6; D is ambiguous. The V gene's germline CDR1 is SGHDN and CDR2 FVKESK. The V end lost 2 bases, the J end lost 0 bases, and 5 bases lay between the germline ends. This CDR3 contains 15 residues. Combining the CDR3 with reference TRBV14 and TRBJ2-6 gives the whole variable domain EAGVTQFPSHSVIEKGQTVTLRCDPISGHDNLYWYRRVMGKEIKFLLHFVKESKQDESGMPNNRFLAERTGGTYSTLKVQPAELEDSGVYFCASSQLASGANVLTFGAGSRLTVL.

This clonotype showed up just a few times. The chain recombines TRBV14 with TRBJ2-5; 9 nucleotides agree with TRBD2. The CDR3 spans 15 residues. The V and J ends lost 6 bases and 3 bases, in that order; junction bases with no gene match: 8. Germline CDR1 is SGHDN and CDR2 is FVKESK. The CDR3 DNA sequence: TGTGCCAGCAGTCTCATGGCGGGGGGGAAAGAGACCCAGTACTTC. Translated: CASSLMAGGKETQYF. Variable domain in full (rest from reference TRBV14 and TRBJ2-5): EAGVTQFPSHSVIEKGQTVTLRCDPISGHDNLYWYRRVMGKEIKFLLHFVKESKQDESGMPNNRFLAERTGGTYSTLKVQPAELEDSGVYFCASSLMAGGKETQYFGPGTRLLVL.

The chain uses TRBV2 and TRBJ2-6; D could derive from TRBD1 or TRBD2 (5 bases each). The germline gives CDR1 SNHLY, CDR2 FYNNEI. CDR3 length: 17 residues. V dropped 6 bases and J dropped 4 bases, with 19 bases sitting between them. CDR3 DNA: TGTGCCAGCAGACCCACCCATGGGGGATCAGGGGCCAACGTCCTGACTTTC. This encodes CASRPTHGGSGANVLTF.

In nucleotides, the CDR3 is TGTGCCAGCAGCTTGCGACCTACAGGGGCCAACACTGAAGCTTTCTTT. As protein: CASSLRPTGANTEAFF. The chain is built from TRBV7-2 and TRBJ1-1; the match to TRBD1 covers 7 bases. This CDR3 region has 16 residues. Trimming removed 3 bases from V and 2 bases from J; junction bases left unmatched: 9. In germline, CDR1 is SGHTA, CDR2 FQGNSA.

The genes are TRBV2 and TRBJ1-5, with D possibly matching TRBD1 (5 bases). The ends were cut back, 7 bases at V and 1 base at J, with 14 bases in the middle. The CDR3 consists of 15 residues. CDR1 and CDR2 (germline): SNHLY, FYNNEI. The CDR3 is CASINDRRSNQPQHF. CDR3 in DNA: TGTGCCAGCATCAATGACAGACGGAGCAATCAGCCCCAGCATTTT.

This clonotype was detected a few times. V is TRBV19 and J is TRBJ1-6, with 10 bases matching TRBD1. The length of the CDR3 is 14 residues. Germline loops: CDR1 LNHDA, CDR2 SQIVND (reference sequence). V was pared by 4 bases and J by 15 bases, with 9 bases of the junction left unmatched. CDR3 in amino acids: CASSTTGQGILLHF. The CDR3 DNA is TGTGCCAGTAGTACGACGGGACAGGGGATTCTCCTCCACTTT.

A word on this clonotype: Because the CDR3 is missing its conserved closing phenylalanine or tryptophan, this is likely a read error. The V call is TRBV7-9, the J call TRBJ1-2; D unresolved. Looked up from germline, CDR1 is SEHNR and CDR2 is FQNEAQ (reference sequence). The CDR3 runs 12 residues. V dropped 4 bases and J dropped 7 bases, with 10 bases sitting between them. The CDR3 here is CASSSAPSGYTS. CDR3 DNA: TGTGCCAGCAGCTCCGCCCCAAGTGGCTACACCTCC.

This clonotype has ten or more counts. At one end, the junction sequence differs from germline, possibly due to a read error. The gene calls are TRBV4-1 and TRBJ1-4; D is perhaps TRBD1 (5 bases). CDR1 is MGHRA, CDR2 YSYEKL, per germline. The CDR3 runs 15 residues. CDR3 amino acids: CASSQETQGGEKLFF. In nucleotides, the CDR3 is TGCGCCAGCAGTCAAGAGACGCAGGGTGGGGAAAAACTGTTTTTT.

V usage is TRBV12-3 or TRBV12-4 and J usage is TRBJ1-1; D is unclear. CDR3 length: 13 residues. The V gene lost 8 bases and the J gene lost 6 bases, with 16 bases spanning the gap. CDR3 nucleotides: TGTGCCAGCTCTGATGGCACCGTCGCTGAAGCTTTCTTT. This sequence encodes CASSDGTVAEAFF.

Ten or more counts support this clonotype. The chain links TRBV7-2 to TRBJ1-2; 8 positions match TRBD1. The V segment lost 5 bases and the J segment 0 bases; nucleotides outside the gene matches: 5. CDR1 and CDR2 from the germline V gene are SGHTA and FQGNSA. CDR3 length equals 15 residues. In DNA, the CDR3 is TGTGCCAGCAGCCCTGGACAGGGAGCTAACTATGGCTACACCTTC. It translates to CASSPGQGANYGYTF.